The clone carrying this T cell receptor (beta chain) was detected a few times. Its antigen is not identified. Regarding time point: patch test 2, 6 weeks after DPC sensitization. Treatment indicated: therapeutic diphenylcyclopropenone sensitization with weekly scalp DPC. Suited to DPC and affected by alopecia, the donors ranged from 18 to 70 years old. These data belong to a study of human T cells and chemical hapten exposure. Study overall: TCR yields per sample varied mostly from small pooled library volume differences.

The library attached unique molecular identifiers to individual cDNA molecules. TCRdb used MiXCR to reprocess the RACE reads, holding one entry per CDR3 protein. The sample includes 80,000 to 100,000 distinct CDR3 sequences, approximately 8.6% of them seen just once. General observations from the study: Large CDR3 similarity clusters arose significantly more often from expanded TCRs than from controls.

The CDR3 covers 15 residues. Germline V gene sequence: CDR1 KGHSH, CDR2 LQKENI. The V end was cut by 3 bases, the J end by 0 bases, with 9 bases between. The sequence derives from a woman aged 40 to 50 with alopecia areata. Some clones in this sample may be carry-over from other donors' samples. This chain connects TRBV18 to TRBJ1-3; possibly TRBD1 for D (6 bases). Sequences were derived from whole blood, sampled in connection with sensitization to the hapten diphenylcyclopropenone (DPC). The CDR3 DNA reads as TGTGCCAGCTCACCTGACAGGACCTCTGGAAACACCATATATTTT. Translating gives CASSPDRTSGNTIYF. The full variable domain, its missing parts supplied by reference TRBV18 and TRBJ1-3, is NAGVMQNPRHLVRRRGQEARLRCSPMKGHSHVYWYRQLPEEGLKFMVYLQKENIIDESGMPKERFSAEFPKEGPSILRIQQVVRGDSAAYFCASSPDRTSGNTIYFGEGSWLTVV.